The 12 T cell receptor beta chains below come from one sample, sequenced in a study of blood T cell repertoires in COVID-19. Only in-frame clones appear in the TCRdb table, and some are missing; sequencing was by immunoSEQ multiplex PCR. This table has about 210,000 clones, roughly four fifths appearing once. The sequenced sample was peripheral blood. The receptor set was obtained from a woman aged 40 to 55 with acute or convalescent COVID-19.

The chain joins TRBV18 to TRBJ2-1, with 8 bases identical to TRBD1. The CDR3 loop spans 17 amino acids. The V gene's germline CDR1 is KGHSH and CDR2 LQKENI. Trimming took 0 bases from V and 7 from J; bases not matched to a gene: 11. The CDR3 region is CASSPPTRGDRGNEQFF. For the CDR3, the DNA is TGTGCCAGCTCACCACCAACCCGTGGTGACAGGGGAAATGAGCAGTTCTTC.

This rearrangement joins TRBV6-2 or TRBV6-3 to TRBJ2-1; TRBD1 is a possible D gene (6 bases). Germline V CDR1 and CDR2: MNHEY, SVGEGT. The length of the CDR3 is 12 residues. Between the trimmed V and J ends, which lost 5 bases and 10 bases, there was a span of 12 bases. CDR3 DNA: TGTGCCAGCAGTCTGGGACAAGTGGAGCAGTTCTTC. This encodes CASSLGQVEQFF.

The rearrangement uses TRBV19 and TRBJ1-3; D is ambiguous. V lost 7 bases, J lost 0 bases, and 13 bases lay in between. Looked up from germline, CDR1 is LNHDA and CDR2 is SQIVND (reference sequence). The CDR3 extends over 15 amino acids. Written as DNA, the CDR3 is TGTGCCAGTAAGCCTCCTCGCGGCTCTGGAAACACCATATATTTT. Translation: CASKPPRGSGNTIYF.

The V gene is TRBV19, the J gene TRBJ2-1; 9 bases fit TRBD1. This CDR3 region has 14 residues. The germline V gene has CDR1 LNHDA and CDR2 SQIVND (reference sequence). The ends lost 7 bases at V and 9 bases at J; junction bases unmatched: 10. CDR3 DNA: TGTGCCAGTACCTTAACAGGGGGCGGAATTGAGCAGTTCTTC. Encoded protein: CASTLTGGGIEQFF.

This rearrangement joins TRBV4-3 to TRBJ2-5, with D perhaps matching TRBD2 (6 bases). V was cut by 0 bases and J by 7 bases, with 18 bases left in between. From germline, CDR1 is LGHNA and CDR2 YSLEER. The CDR3 contains 16 residues. CDR3 in amino acids: CASSQDWGTLLGTQYF. In DNA form, the CDR3 reads TGCGCCAGCAGCCAAGATTGGGGGACTCTCCTCGGGACCCAGTACTTC.

V gene TRBV27 combines with J gene TRBJ2-3, with TRBD2 matching 8 bases. J gave up 10 bases and V 3 bases, and 9 bases lay outside the gene matches. The CDR3 spans 14 residues. Germline assignment: CDR1 MNHEY and CDR2 SMNVEV (reference sequence). The CDR3 spells CASSFTAGDLSQYF. The CDR3 region has the DNA TGTGCCAGCAGTTTCACAGCGGGAGATCTATCGCAGTATTTT.

This chain connects TRBV7-2 to TRBJ1-2, with 8 bases fitting TRBD1. The CDR3 runs to 14 residues. Germline CDR1 and CDR2: SGHTA and FQGNSA. The ends lost 5 bases at V and 2 bases at J; junction bases unmatched: 4. The CDR3 loop reads CASSPDRGNYGYTF. The CDR3 coding sequence is TGTGCCAGCAGCCCCGACAGGGGAAACTATGGCTACACCTTC.

The genes are TRBV10-1 and TRBJ2-2; D ambiguous. The ends were cut back, 0 bases at V and 8 bases at J, with 10 bases in the middle. The CDR3 is 14 residues long. Germline V lookup: CDR1 WNHNN, CDR2 SYGVQD (reference sequence). Written as DNA, the CDR3 is TGCGCCAGCAGTGAGTCGAGTATCTTTGGGGAGCTGTTTTTT. Amino acids: CASSESSIFGELFF.

The chain links TRBV29-1 to TRBJ1-2; tentative D call: TRBD1 (6 bases). Trimming removed 2 bases at V and 2 bases at J, with 12 bases between. The CDR3 is 14 residues long. In germline, CDR1 is SQVTM, CDR2 ANQGSEA. CDR3 protein: CSVERDNINYGYTF. CDR3 sequence (DNA): TGCAGCGTTGAACGGGACAATATAAACTATGGCTACACCTTC.

V gene TRBV7-2 combines with J gene TRBJ2-1; weak D call: TRBD1 (5 bases). The length of the CDR3 is 16 residues. Looked up from germline, CDR1 is SGHTA and CDR2 is FQGNSA. The ends were cut back, 1 base at V and 3 bases at J, with 13 bases in the middle. The chain's CDR3 is CASSLGQGYGYNEQFF. In DNA form, the CDR3 reads TGTGCCAGCAGCTTAGGGCAGGGATACGGCTACAATGAGCAGTTCTTC. The whole variable domain, remainder taken from reference TRBV7-2 and TRBJ2-1, is GAGVSQSPSNKVTEKGKDVELRCDPISGHTALYWYRQSLGQGLEFLIYFQGNSAPDKSGLPSDRFSAERTGGSVSTLTIQRTQQEDSAVYLCASSLGQGYGYNEQFFGPGTRLTVL.

V is TRBV30 and J is TRBJ2-5, with TRBD2 as a possible D gene (6 bases). The germline V gene encodes CDR1 GTSNPN and CDR2 SVGIG (reference sequence). The CDR3 loop spans 15 amino acids. Trimming took off 2 bases at V and 5 bases at J, with 18 bases between the two ends. CDR3 sequence: CAWSIGTPGGETQYF. The CDR3 DNA reads TGTGCCTGGAGTATAGGGACTCCTGGGGGGGAGACCCAGTACTTC.

This chain connects TRBV6-5 to TRBJ1-1; tentatively, D is TRBD1 (5 bases). The germline V gene has CDR1 MNHEY and CDR2 SVGAGI. The ends were cut back, 7 bases at V and 0 bases at J, with 12 bases in the middle. The CDR3 is made up of 14 amino acids. The CDR3 DNA reads TGTGCCAGCAAAAACTGGGGCGTGAACACTGAAGCTTTCTTT. This translates into CASKNWGVNTEAFF.